A single sample gave rise to the 5 T cell receptor beta chains below, sequenced in a study of blood T cell repertoires in COVID-19. This table comes from immunoSEQ multiplex PCR, and its TCRdb copy is limited to in-frame clones, with some not included. The data contain fewer than 250,000 clones, over 75% of them singletons. The sequenced material came from peripheral blood. The source is a woman in her fifties or sixties with acute or convalescent COVID-19.

CDR3 in amino acids: CASSFRGITSNQPQHF. CDR3 nucleotides: TGTGCCAGCAGTTTCCGGGGAATAACTAGCAATCAGCCCCAGCATTTT. The rearrangement uses TRBV28 and TRBJ1-5; D is undetermined. The V end was cut by 3 bases, the J end by 0 bases, with 12 bases between. The CDR3 is 16 amino acids. Germline lookup yields CDR1 MDHEN and CDR2 SYDVKM.

J is TRBJ2-3 and V is TRBV30; 10 bases agree with TRBD2. J gave up 2 bases and V 4 bases, and 12 bases lay outside the gene matches. The CDR3 covers 17 residues. Germline CDR1 is GTSNPN and CDR2 is SVGIG (reference sequence). The CDR3 spells CAWKVGLLAGFTDTQYF. The CDR3 DNA reads TGTGCCTGGAAGGTCGGCCTACTAGCGGGATTCACAGATACGCAGTATTTT.

The V call is TRBV28, the J call TRBJ1-6; unclear D gene. Germline V gene lookup returns CDR1 MDHEN and CDR2 SYDVKM. V was clipped by 2 bases and J by 6 bases, with 11 bases between them. This CDR3 has 15 residues. CDR3 sequence: CASSLVRRSNSPLHF. The CDR3 bases are TGTGCCAGCAGTTTAGTTCGTCGGTCTAATTCACCCCTCCACTTT.

The J gene is TRBJ1-5, the V gene TRBV6-5; D gene uncertain. CDR3 length: 13 residues. Trimming stripped 4 bases from V and 6 bases from J, with 10 bases between. Per germline, CDR1 MNHEY and CDR2 SVGAGI. This CDR3 reads CASSLYTGQPQHF. DNA for the CDR3: TGTGCCAGCAGTTTGTATACCGGTCAGCCCCAGCATTTT.

Here the CDR3 reads CAWSPIHDRGRVEAFF. The DNA for the CDR3 is TGTGCCTGGAGTCCGATCCACGACAGGGGGCGAGTTGAAGCTTTCTTT. This sequence joins TRBV30 and TRBJ1-1, with TRBD1 identical over 10 bases. V shed 2 bases, J shed 7 bases, and the junction held 13 bases outside the gene matches. This CDR3 has 16 residues. CDR1 and CDR2 from the germline V gene are GTSNPN and SVGIG (reference sequence).